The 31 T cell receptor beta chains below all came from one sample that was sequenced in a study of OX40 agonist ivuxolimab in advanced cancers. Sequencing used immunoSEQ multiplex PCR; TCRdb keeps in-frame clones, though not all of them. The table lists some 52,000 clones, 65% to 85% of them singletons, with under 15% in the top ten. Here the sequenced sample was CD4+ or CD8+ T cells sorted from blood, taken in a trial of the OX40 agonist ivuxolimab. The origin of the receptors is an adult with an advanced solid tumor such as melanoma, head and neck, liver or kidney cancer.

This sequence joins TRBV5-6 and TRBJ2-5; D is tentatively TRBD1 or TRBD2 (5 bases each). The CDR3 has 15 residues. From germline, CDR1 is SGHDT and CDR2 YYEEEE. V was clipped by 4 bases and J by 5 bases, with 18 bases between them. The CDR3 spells CASSRRRLGDETQYF. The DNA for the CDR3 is TGTGCCAGCAGCAGGAGGCGACTGGGGGACGAGACCCAGTACTTC.

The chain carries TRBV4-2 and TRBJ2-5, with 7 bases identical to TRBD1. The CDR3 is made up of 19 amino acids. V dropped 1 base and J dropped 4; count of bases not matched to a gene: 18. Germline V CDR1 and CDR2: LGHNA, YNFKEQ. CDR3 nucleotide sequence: TGTGCCAGCAGCCAAGTGTGGTCCACGGACCGACAGGGTCGAGAGACCCAGTACTTC. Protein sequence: CASSQVWSTDRQGRETQYF.

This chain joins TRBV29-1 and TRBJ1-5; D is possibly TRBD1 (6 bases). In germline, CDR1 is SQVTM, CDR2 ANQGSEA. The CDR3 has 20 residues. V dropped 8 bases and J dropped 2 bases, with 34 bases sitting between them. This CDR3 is CSPTLRGGEGFLRRNQPQHF. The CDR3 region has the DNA TGCAGCCCCACCTTGAGGGGGGGGGAGGGGTTTCTACGTCGCAATCAGCCCCAGCATTTT.

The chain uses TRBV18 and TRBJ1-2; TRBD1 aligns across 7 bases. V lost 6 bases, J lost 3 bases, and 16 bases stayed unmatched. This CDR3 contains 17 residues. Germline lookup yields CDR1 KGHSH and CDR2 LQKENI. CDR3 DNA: TGTGCCAGCTCCCCCTATGGAAATGCCAGGGGGGACTATGGCTACACCTTC. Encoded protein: CASSPYGNARGDYGYTF.

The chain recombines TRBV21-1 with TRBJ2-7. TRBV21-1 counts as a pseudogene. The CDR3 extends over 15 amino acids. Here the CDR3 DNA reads TGTGCCAGCACCCGGGTGGGGTCCCCCTCCTACGAGCAGTACGTC. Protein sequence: CASTRVGSPSYEQYV.

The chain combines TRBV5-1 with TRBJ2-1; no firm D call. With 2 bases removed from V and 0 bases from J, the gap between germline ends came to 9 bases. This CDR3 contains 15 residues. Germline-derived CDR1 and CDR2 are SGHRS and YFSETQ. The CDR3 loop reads CASSFTESSYNEQFF. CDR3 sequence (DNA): TGCGCCAGCAGCTTCACAGAGAGCTCCTACAATGAGCAGTTCTTC.

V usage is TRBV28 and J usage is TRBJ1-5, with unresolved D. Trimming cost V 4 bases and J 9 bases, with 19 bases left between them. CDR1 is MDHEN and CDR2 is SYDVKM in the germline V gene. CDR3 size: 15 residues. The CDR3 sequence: CASSSPWAIPSPQHF. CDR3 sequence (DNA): TGTGCCAGCAGTTCCCCGTGGGCCATACCTTCGCCCCAGCATTTT. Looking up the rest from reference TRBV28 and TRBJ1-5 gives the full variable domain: DVKVTQSSRYLVKRTGEKVFLECVQDMDHENMFWYRQDPGLGLRLIYFSYDVKMKEKGDIPEGYSVSREKKERFSLILESASTNQTSMYLCASSSPWAIPSPQHFGDGTRLSIL.

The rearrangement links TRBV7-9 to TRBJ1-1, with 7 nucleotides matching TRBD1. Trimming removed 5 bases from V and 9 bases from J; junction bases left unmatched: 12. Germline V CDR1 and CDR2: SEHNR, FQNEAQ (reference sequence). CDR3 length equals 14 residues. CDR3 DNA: TGTGCCAGCAGCGATTGGAGGGCAGGGGGGCAAGCTTTCTTT. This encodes CASSDWRAGGQAFF.

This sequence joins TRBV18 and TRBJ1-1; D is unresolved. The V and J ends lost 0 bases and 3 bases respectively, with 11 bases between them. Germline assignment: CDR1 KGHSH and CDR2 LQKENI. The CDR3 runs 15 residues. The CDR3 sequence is CASSPPGSGDTEAFF. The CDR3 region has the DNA TGTGCCAGCTCACCACCGGGGTCTGGGGACACTGAAGCTTTCTTT.

DNA for the CDR3: TGTGCCAGCAGCTTAGAGACTAGCGGGAGGTTATCCTACAATGAGCAGTTCTTC. It translates to CASSLETSGRLSYNEQFF. The rearrangement links TRBV7-2 to TRBJ2-1; 13 bases line up with TRBD2. The CDR3 extends over 18 amino acids. The junction had 4 bases not matched to a gene; V was cut back by 1 base and J by 1 base. Germline V CDR1 and CDR2: SGHTA, FQGNSA.

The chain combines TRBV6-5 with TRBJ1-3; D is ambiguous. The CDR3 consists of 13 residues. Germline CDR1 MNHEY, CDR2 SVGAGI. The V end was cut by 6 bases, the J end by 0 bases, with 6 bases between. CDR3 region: CASRMSSGNTIYF. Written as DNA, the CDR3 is TGTGCCAGCAGGATGAGCTCTGGAAACACCATATATTTT.

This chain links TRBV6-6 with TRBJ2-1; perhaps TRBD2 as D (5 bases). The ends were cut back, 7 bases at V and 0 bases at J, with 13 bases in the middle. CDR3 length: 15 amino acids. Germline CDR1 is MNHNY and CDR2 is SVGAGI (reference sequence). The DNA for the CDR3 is TGTGCCAGCACCGACCCGGGGTCCTCCTACAATGAGCAGTTCTTC. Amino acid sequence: CASTDPGSSYNEQFF.

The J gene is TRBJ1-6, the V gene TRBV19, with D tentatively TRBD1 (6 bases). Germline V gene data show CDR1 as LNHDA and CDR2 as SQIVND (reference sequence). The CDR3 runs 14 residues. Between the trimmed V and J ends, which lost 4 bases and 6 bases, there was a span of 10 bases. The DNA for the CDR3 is TGTGCCAGTAGTAAACAGGGCAGTAATTCACCCCTCCACTTT. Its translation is CASSKQGSNSPLHF.

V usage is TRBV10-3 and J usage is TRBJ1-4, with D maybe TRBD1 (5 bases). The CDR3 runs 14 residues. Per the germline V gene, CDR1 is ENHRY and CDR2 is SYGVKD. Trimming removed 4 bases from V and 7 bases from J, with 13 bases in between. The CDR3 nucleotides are TGTGCCATCAGTGGGCAGGGAGACGGTGAAAAACTGTTTTTT. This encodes CAISGQGDGEKLFF.

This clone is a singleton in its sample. The DNA for the CDR3 is TGTGCCAGTTCCTCCGGGACAGGGGGATATACTGAAGCTTTCTTT. As protein: CASSSGTGGYTEAFF. The gene calls are TRBV19 and TRBJ1-1, with 11 bases matching TRBD1. The germline V gene encodes CDR1 LNHDA and CDR2 SQIVND (reference sequence). CDR3 length: 15 residues. Losses at the gene ends were 8 bases for V and 5 bases for J; bases not matched to a gene: 10.

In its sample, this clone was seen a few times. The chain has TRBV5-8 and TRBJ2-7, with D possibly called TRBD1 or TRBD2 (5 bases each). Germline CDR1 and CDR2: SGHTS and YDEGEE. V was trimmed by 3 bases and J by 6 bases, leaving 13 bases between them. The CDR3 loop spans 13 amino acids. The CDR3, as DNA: TGTGCCAGCAGCTGGGGCAGGGCGGGCGAGCAGTACGTC. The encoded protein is CASSWGRAGEQYV.

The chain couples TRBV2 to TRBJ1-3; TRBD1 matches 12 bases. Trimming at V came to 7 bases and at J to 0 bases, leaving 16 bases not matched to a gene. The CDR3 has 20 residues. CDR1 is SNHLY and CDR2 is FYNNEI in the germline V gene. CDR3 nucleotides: TGTGCCAGCATCCAGGCGCCAGGGACAGGGGGCTATTACTCTGGAAACACCATATATTTT. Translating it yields CASIQAPGTGGYYSGNTIYF. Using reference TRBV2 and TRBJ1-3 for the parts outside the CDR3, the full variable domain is EPEVTQTPSHQVTQMGQEVILRCVPISNHLYFYWYRQILGQKVEFLVSFYNNEISEKSEIFDDQFSVERPDGSNFTLKIRSTKLEDSAMYFCASIQAPGTGGYYSGNTIYFGEGSWLTVV.

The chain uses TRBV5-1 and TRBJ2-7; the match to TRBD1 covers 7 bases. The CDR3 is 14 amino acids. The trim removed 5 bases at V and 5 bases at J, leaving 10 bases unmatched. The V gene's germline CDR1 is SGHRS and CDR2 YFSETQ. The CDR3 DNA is TGCGCCAGCAGTTTAGGGCAGGGGGTCCACGAGCAGTACTTC. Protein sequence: CASSLGQGVHEQYF.

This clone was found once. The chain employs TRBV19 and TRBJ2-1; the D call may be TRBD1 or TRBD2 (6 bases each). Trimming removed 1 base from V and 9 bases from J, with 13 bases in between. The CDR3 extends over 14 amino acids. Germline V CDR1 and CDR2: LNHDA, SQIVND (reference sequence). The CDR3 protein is CASSIVGGLGEQFF. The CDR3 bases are TGTGCCAGTAGTATAGTTGGGGGGCTCGGTGAGCAGTTCTTC.

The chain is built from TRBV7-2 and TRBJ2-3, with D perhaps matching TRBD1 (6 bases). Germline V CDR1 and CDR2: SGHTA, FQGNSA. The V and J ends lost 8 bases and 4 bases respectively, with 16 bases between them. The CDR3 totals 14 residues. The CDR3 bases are TGTGCCAGCGGACAGAGGGGTCCGGCAGATACGCAGTATTTT. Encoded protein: CASGQRGPADTQYF.

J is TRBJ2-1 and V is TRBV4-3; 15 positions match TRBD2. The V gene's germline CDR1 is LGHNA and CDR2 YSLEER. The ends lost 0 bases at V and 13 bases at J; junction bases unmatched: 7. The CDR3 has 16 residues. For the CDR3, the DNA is TGCGCCAGCAGCCAAGAAGCCGGGACTAGCGGGAGGAATCAGTTCTTC. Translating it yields CASSQEAGTSGRNQFF.

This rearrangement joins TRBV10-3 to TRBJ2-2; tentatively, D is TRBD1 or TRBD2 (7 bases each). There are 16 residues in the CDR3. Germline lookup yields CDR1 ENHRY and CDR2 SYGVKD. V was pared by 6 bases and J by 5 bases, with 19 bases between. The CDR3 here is CAISNPGGRGTGELFF. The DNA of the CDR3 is TGTGCCATCAGCAACCCAGGGGGGAGGGGTACCGGGGAGCTGTTTTTT.

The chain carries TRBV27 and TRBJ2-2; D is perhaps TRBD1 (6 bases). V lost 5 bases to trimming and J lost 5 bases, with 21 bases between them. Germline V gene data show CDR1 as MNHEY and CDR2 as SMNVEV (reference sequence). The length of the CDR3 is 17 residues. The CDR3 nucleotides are TGTGCCAGCAGTCCCCAGCCAAGTCTGGGGGCAACCGGGGAGCTGTTTTTT. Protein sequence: CASSPQPSLGATGELFF.

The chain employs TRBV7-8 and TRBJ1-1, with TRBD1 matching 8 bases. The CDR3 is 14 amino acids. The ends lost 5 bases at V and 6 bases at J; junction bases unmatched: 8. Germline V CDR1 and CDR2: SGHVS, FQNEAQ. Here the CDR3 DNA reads TGTGCCAGCAGCCCCGGGACAGGAATGGCTGAAGCTTTCTTT. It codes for CASSPGTGMAEAFF.

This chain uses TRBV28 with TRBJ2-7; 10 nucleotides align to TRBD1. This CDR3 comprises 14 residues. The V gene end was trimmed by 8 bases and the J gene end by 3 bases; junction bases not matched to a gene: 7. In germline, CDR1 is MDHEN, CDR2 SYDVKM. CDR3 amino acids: CASGTTGGLYEQYV. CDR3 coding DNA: TGTGCCAGCGGGACGACAGGGGGCCTCTACGAGCAGTACGTC.

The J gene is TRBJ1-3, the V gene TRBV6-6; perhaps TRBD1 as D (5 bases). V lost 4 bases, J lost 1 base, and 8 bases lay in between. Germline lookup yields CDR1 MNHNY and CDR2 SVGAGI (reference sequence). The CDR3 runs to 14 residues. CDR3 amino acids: CASSLRGSGNTIYF. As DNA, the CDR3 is TGTGCCAGCAGTTTACGGGGGTCTGGAAACACCATATATTTT.

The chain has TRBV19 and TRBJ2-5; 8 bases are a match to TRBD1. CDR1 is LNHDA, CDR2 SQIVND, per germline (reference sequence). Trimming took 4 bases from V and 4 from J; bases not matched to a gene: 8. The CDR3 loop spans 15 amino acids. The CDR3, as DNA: TGTGCCAGTAGTACAAAAACAGGGGGGCGAGAGACCCAGTACTTC. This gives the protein CASSTKTGGRETQYF.

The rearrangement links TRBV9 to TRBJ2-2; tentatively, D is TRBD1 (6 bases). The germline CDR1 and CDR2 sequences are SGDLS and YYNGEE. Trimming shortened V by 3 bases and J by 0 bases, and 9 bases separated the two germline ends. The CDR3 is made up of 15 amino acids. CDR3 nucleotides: TGTGCCAGCAGCGCCCGGGACACGAACACCGGGGAGCTGTTTTTT. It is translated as CASSARDTNTGELFF. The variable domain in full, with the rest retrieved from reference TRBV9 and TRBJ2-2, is DSGVTQTPKHLITATGQRVTLRCSPRSGDLSVYWYQQSLDQGLQFLIQYYNGEERAKGNILERFSAQQFPDLHSELNLSSLELGDSALYFCASSARDTNTGELFFGEGSRLTVL.

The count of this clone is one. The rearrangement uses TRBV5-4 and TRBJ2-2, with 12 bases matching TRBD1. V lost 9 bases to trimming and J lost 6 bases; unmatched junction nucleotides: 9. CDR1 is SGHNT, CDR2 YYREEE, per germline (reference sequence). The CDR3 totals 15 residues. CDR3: CATSRGTGGPGELFF. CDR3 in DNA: TGTGCCACTTCGAGAGGGACAGGGGGCCCCGGGGAGCTGTTTTTT.

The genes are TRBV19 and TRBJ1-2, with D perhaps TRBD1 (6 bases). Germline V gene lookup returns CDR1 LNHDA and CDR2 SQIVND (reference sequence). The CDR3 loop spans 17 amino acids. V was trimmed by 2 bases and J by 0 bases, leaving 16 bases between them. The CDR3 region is CASSIRWGTNSNYGYTF. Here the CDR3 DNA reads TGTGCCAGTAGTATACGCTGGGGGACAAACTCTAACTATGGCTACACCTTC.

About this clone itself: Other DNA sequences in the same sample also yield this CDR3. The CDR3, as DNA: TGCGCCAGCAGCTTGGGGGACAGGGCTGGGGGCTACACCTTC. Translating it yields CASSLGDRAGGYTF. The V gene is TRBV5-1, the J gene TRBJ1-2; 9 positions agree with TRBD1. J was trimmed by 8 bases and V by 0 bases; bases with no gene match: 5. Germline values: CDR1 SGHRS, CDR2 YFSETQ. The CDR3 contains 14 residues.